One TCR beta chain is described in this entry. The data belong to a study of T cells in Graves' hyperthyroidism and ophthalmopathy. Amplified TCR beta CDR3 regions came from RNA transcripts. Using the HTBI primer set, a first-round RT-PCR was run on the TCR CDR3. TCRdb itself ran the multiplex PCR reads through MiXCR, one entry per CDR3 protein. The table has 650,000 to 850,000 distinct CDR3 sequences, under 20% seen once. The sequencing sample was made of blood. The clonotype originates from a woman in her fifties or sixties with Graves' hyperthyroidism that later progressed to Graves' ophthalmopathy.

The CDR3 DNA reads as TGTGCCAGCAGTTACTCTCTAGCTCCTGACGAGCAGTACTTC. Its translation: CASSYSLAPDEQYF. The rearrangement uses TRBV6-5 and TRBJ2-7; tentatively, D is TRBD2 (5 bases). CDR1 MNHEY and CDR2 SVGAGI come from the germline V gene. With 0 bases removed from V and 5 bases from J, the gap between germline ends came to 11 bases. CDR3 length: 14 residues.